Each of the 9 T cell receptor beta chains below was sequenced from the same sample in a study of T cell responses to AZD1222 COVID-19 vaccine. TCRdb's copy holds only in-frame clones and misses some; the assay was immunoSEQ multiplex PCR. Of about 110,000 clones listed, roughly 90% were seen once; the top ten hold approximately 1.2%. The source was peripheral blood, collected on day 0 of AZD1222 vaccination. The source of these receptors is an adult in good health.

The chain is built from TRBV19 and TRBJ1-1, with TRBD1 matching 10 bases. CDR1 and CDR2 (germline): LNHDA, SQIVND (reference sequence). V was pared by 6 bases and J by 4 bases, with 8 bases of the junction left unmatched. The CDR3 extends over 15 amino acids. CDR3 loop: CASSLTGGRSTEAFF. The CDR3 DNA is TGTGCCAGTAGCCTGACAGGGGGCAGAAGCACTGAAGCTTTCTTT.

The chain employs TRBV19 and TRBJ2-7, with 7 positions matching TRBD2. The CDR3 covers 15 residues. From germline, CDR1 is LNHDA and CDR2 SQIVND (reference sequence). The J segment lost 0 bases and the V segment lost 6 bases, leaving 8 bases of the junction unmatched. The CDR3 region has the DNA TGTGCCAGTAGCATCGGGGGGTATGCCTCCTACGAGCAGTACTTC. As protein: CASSIGGYASYEQYF.

This sequence joins TRBV5-1 and TRBJ2-1; TRBD2 matches at 9 bases. V lost 3 bases to trimming and J lost 4 bases; unmatched junction nucleotides: 2. The CDR3 contains 14 residues. The germline CDR1 and CDR2 sequences are SGHRS and YFSETQ. The chain's CDR3 is CASSSTSGYNEQFF. The DNA for the CDR3 is TGCGCCAGCAGCTCGACTAGCGGTTACAATGAGCAGTTCTTC.

This clone was observed a single time. The chain joins TRBV4-3 to TRBJ1-5; D unclear. V lost 0 bases to trimming and J lost 2 bases, with 14 bases between them. The germline V gene encodes CDR1 LGHNA and CDR2 YSLEER. This CDR3 is 17 amino acids long. The CDR3 DNA reads as TGCGCCAGCAGCCAAGAGGCCCACCCCTTGGGCAATCAGCCCCAGCATTTT. This sequence encodes CASSQEAHPLGNQPQHF.

This clone was seen only a few times. The rearrangement joins TRBV5-1 to TRBJ1-2; D may be TRBD1 (5 bases). The CDR3 has 12 residues. Trimming shortened V by 7 bases and J by 3 bases, and 10 bases separated the two germline ends. CDR1 SGHRS and CDR2 YFSETQ come from the germline V gene. The CDR3 region has the DNA TGCGCCAGCGCCCAGGGAGACTATGGCTACACCTTC. Protein product: CASAQGDYGYTF. The variable domain in full, with the rest retrieved from reference TRBV5-1 and TRBJ1-2, is KAGVTQTPRYLIKTRGQQVTLSCSPISGHRSVSWYQQTPGQGLQFLFEYFSETQRNKGNFPGRFSGRQFSNSRSEMNVSTLELGDSALYLCASAQGDYGYTFGSGTRLTVV.

J is TRBJ2-5 and V is TRBV5-1; TRBD2 might be the D (5 bases). The CDR3 extends over 15 amino acids. Trimming shortened V by 0 bases and J by 2 bases, and 11 bases separated the two germline ends. CDR1 and CDR2 from the germline V gene are SGHRS and YFSETQ. CDR3 in amino acids: CASSLGGRGQETQYF. The CDR3 DNA reads as TGCGCCAGCAGCTTGGGAGGAAGAGGGCAAGAGACCCAGTACTTC.

The chain joins TRBV11-3 to TRBJ2-2; unclear D gene. CDR3 length: 13 residues. Between the trimmed V and J ends, which lost 5 bases and 1 base, there was a span of 5 bases. Germline V gives CDR1 SGHNT, CDR2 YENEEA. The CDR3 coding sequence is TGTGCCAGCAGCCCACAGAACACCGGGGAGCTGTTTTTT. Amino acid sequence: CASSPQNTGELFF.

This CDR3 is CASSLRGTGQPQHF. The CDR3, as DNA: TGTGCCAGCAGTTTGAGGGGAACGGGCCAGCCCCAGCATTTT. The chain links TRBV28 to TRBJ1-5, with a possible D match to TRBD1 (5 bases). Germline-derived CDR1 and CDR2 are MDHEN and SYDVKM. The CDR3 length is 14 residues. The V end was cut by 3 bases, the J end by 7 bases, with 13 bases between.

The chain is built from TRBV5-1 and TRBJ2-3; D could derive from TRBD1 or TRBD2 (5 bases each). The length of the CDR3 is 16 residues. Germline assignment: CDR1 SGHRS and CDR2 YFSETQ. The V end was cut by 4 bases, the J end by 4 bases, with 19 bases between. This chain's CDR3 is CASSPRGRVGADTQYF. In DNA, the CDR3 is TGCGCCAGCAGCCCTCGAGGGCGGGTAGGGGCAGATACGCAGTATTTT.